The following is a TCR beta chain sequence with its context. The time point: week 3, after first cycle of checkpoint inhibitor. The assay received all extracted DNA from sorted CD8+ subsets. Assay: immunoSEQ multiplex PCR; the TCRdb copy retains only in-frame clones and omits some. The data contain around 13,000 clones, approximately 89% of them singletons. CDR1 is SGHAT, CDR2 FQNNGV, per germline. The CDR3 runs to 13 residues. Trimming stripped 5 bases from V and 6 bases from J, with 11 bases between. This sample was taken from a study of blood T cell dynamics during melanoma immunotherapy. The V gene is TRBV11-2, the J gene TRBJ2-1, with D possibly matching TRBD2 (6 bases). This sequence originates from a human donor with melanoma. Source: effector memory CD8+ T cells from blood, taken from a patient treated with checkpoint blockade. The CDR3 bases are TGTGCCAGCAGCCAGCCCGGGGGCAATGAGCAGTTCTTC. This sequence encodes CASSQPGGNEQFF.